The present T cell receptor beta chain was sequenced within a study of tumor-infiltrating lymphocytes in primary liver carcinoma. Total RNA (approximately 500 ng) served as template for TCR beta cDNA synthesis primed by a constant-region primer. TCR beta libraries came from three nested multiplex PCR rounds using slightly modified ARM-PCR. A C-beta reverse primer was combined with TRBV1-TRBV30 forward primers in the first two PCR rounds, and each round had approximately 10 cycles. TCRdb passed the multiplex PCR reads through MiXCR, listing each CDR3 protein once. This sample has almost 200,000 distinct CDR3 sequences, with roughly 61% found just once. Findings and caveats of the study: CD4+ and CD8+ repertoires could not be compared in these unsorted bulk samples.

This CDR3 has 18 amino acids. In regard to this clonotype: Its antigen is as yet unknown. A much bigger clone sits one base away, suggesting this may be a read error.

Germline DNA was also extracted, and blood RNA derived from unsorted whole blood. The chain uses TRBV12-3 or TRBV12-4 and TRBJ1-1; 9 positions match TRBD1. The sequencing sample was made of peripheral blood. This clonotype was sampled from a woman aged 60-70 years with primary liver carcinoma and hepatitis B virus infection. The CDR3 bases are TGTGACAGCAGTTCCCCATACAGGGGGCGGTCGTCGGACACTGAAGCTTTCTTT. This sequence encodes CDSSSPYRGRSSDTEAFF.